These T cell receptor beta chains were read from a single sample in a study of early stage breast cancer tumors. Clones were sequenced by immunoSEQ multiplex PCR, and TCRdb holds only the in-frame ones, with some missing. The sample contains about 69,000 clones, more than 70% of which appear only once. Sequencing used blood. The receptor set was obtained from a person aged 35 to 50 with breast cancer. Both conserved end residues are part of each CDR3. D genes are given only for firm matches. Clone size is not always given. Where it is, it says once, few, many or a class for expanded clones.

v_call	cdr3_length	clone_size	j_call	d_call	cdr3_nt	cdr3_aa
TRBV28	14	.	TRBJ1-1	.	TGTGCCAGCAGTGGCGGGGGCAGCAACACTGAAGCTTTCTTT	CASSGGGSNTEAFF
TRBV6-5	14	.	TRBJ1-4	TRBD1	TGTGCCAGCAGTCCCCGTAGGGGGCGGGAAAAACTGTTTTTT	CASSPRRGREKLFF
TRBV28	17	.	TRBJ1-5	.	TGTGCCAGCAGTTTCTACGGCGGGGCCAATAGCAATCAGCCCCAGCATTTT	CASSFYGGANSNQPQHF
TRBV9	16	.	TRBJ2-3	.	TGTGCCAGCAGCGACCACAACCAGCTAGCTTCAGATACGCAGTATTTT	CASSDHNQLASDTQYF
TRBV7-9	16	.	TRBJ1-5	.	TGTGCCAGCAGCTTAGAGGCAGGGCACCTTAATCAGCCCCAGCATTTT	CASSLEAGHLNQPQHF
TRBV28	12	few	TRBJ1-5	.	TGTGCCAGCAGCGACAAGAATCAGCCCCAGCATTTT	CASSDKNQPQHF
TRBV5-1	17	.	TRBJ2-3	TRBD1	TGCGCCAGCAGCCCGGGACAGCGTATTACTAGCACAGATACGCAGTATTTT	CASSPGQRITSTDTQYF
TRBV11-2	14	.	TRBJ2-5	TRBD2	TGTGCCAGCAGCTTACGAGGGGAGGGAGAGACCCAGTACTTC	CASSLRGEGETQYF
TRBV2	11	.	TRBJ1-2	.	TGTGCCAGCGGACCTCTTTATGGCTACACCTTC	CASGPLYGYTF
TRBV9	16	.	TRBJ2-1	TRBD2	TGTGCCAGCAGCCCACCCGGGACTAGCAGCTACAATGAGCAGTTCTTC	CASSPPGTSSYNEQFF
TRBV6-5	12	.	TRBJ1-1	.	TGTGCCAGCAGTGCAGGAAACACTGAAGCTTTCTTT	CASSAGNTEAFF
TRBV19	13	.	TRBJ1-4	.	TGTGCCAGTAGTGGGTCAAGCAATGAAAAACTGTTTTTT	CASSGSSNEKLFF
TRBV5-1	13	.	TRBJ1-2	TRBD1	TGCGCCAGCAGCCCCGGGACAGGCTATGGCTACACCTTC	CASSPGTGYGYTF
TRBV27	12	.	TRBJ2-1	.	TGTGCCAGCAGTTTAGGGGGAAATGAGCAGTTCTTC	CASSLGGNEQFF
TRBV5-8	13	.	TRBJ1-5	.	TGTGCCGGAGGACAGCGGGGTAATCAGCCCCAGCATTTT	CAGGQRGNQPQHF
TRBV29-1	11	.	TRBJ2-7	.	TGCAGCGCACACAGCGGGTACGAGCAGTACTTC	CSAHSGYEQYF
TRBV28	14	.	TRBJ2-7	.	TGTGCCAGCAGTCTAGGACAGATAACCTACGAGCAGTACTTC	CASSLGQITYEQYF
TRBV28	16	few	TRBJ2-3	TRBD2	TGTGCCAGCAGTTTACGGGCGGGAGGGGGAACAGATACGCAGTATTTT	CASSLRAGGGTDTQYF
TRBV18	16	once	TRBJ2-5	.	TGTGCCAGCTCACCACGGGGGCACAGGGACGGAAAGACCCAGTACTTC	CASSPRGHRDGKTQYF
TRBV27	14	once	TRBJ1-5	.	TGTGCCAGCAGTTTATCGCTTCAGGGCCAGCCCCAGCATTTT	CASSLSLQGQPQHF
TRBV6-1	14	.	TRBJ1-5	TRBD1	TGTGCCAGCAGTGAAAGACAGGGTCTTGGGCCCCAGCATTTT	CASSERQGLGPQHF
TRBV15	15	few	TRBJ2-1	.	TGTGCCACCAGCAGAGGGGACGGTACCTACAATGAGCAGTTCTTC	CATSRGDGTYNEQFF
TRBV5-6	16	few	TRBJ1-2	.	TGTGCCAGCAGCTTGGGTTCGGGAATATCTAACTATGGCTACACCTTC	CASSLGSGISNYGYTF
TRBV4-2	15	few	TRBJ2-7	TRBD2	TGTGCCAGCAGCCCCATAGCGGGAGGCACCTACGAGCAGTACTTC	CASSPIAGGTYEQYF
TRBV7-7	13	.	TRBJ2-1	.	TGTGCTAGCAGCTTAGCGCGGGTCAATGAGCAGTTCTTC	CASSLARVNEQFF
TRBV7-8	15	once	TRBJ1-5	TRBD1	TGTGCCAGCAGCTTCAGGGGGAAGCTCAATCAGCCCCAGCATTTT	CASSFRGKLNQPQHF
TRBV28	15	.	TRBJ2-7	TRBD2	TGTGCCAGCAGTTTAACTAGCGGGGCCGCCTACGAGCAGTACTTC	CASSLTSGAAYEQYF
TRBV5-5	14	.	TRBJ2-5	TRBD2	TGTGCCAGCAGCCTCACTAGCGTAAAAGAGACCCAGTACTTC	CASSLTSVKETQYF
TRBV5-6	13	.	TRBJ1-2	.	TGTGCCAGCAGCCCTTGGACATCCAATGGCTACACCTTC	CASSPWTSNGYTF
TRBV18	11	.	TRBJ2-2	.	TGTGCCAGCTCACCACCCGGGGAGCTGTTTTTT	CASSPPGELFF
TRBV27	15	.	TRBJ2-7	TRBD1	TGTGCCAGCAGACCACCCGGGACAGGGTTTTCCGAGCAGTACTTC	CASRPPGTGFSEQYF
TRBV7-3	15	.	TRBJ2-1	TRBD2	TGTGCCAGCAGCTTAGTGGGGGGGTCCTACAATGAGCAGTTCTTC	CASSLVGGSYNEQFF
TRBV6-5	15	once	TRBJ1-4	.	TGTGCCAGCAGTTCACGATTTGCAACTAATGAAAAACTGTTTTTT	CASSSRFATNEKLFF
TRBV30	12	.	TRBJ2-1	.	TGTGCCTGGAGTGTACTGAGAAATGAGCAGTTCTTC	CAWSVLRNEQFF
TRBV13	15	.	TRBJ2-5	.	TGTGCCAGCAGCTTAGAAGCAGAGTATCAAGAGACCCAGTACTTC	CASSLEAEYQETQYF
TRBV19	15	once	TRBJ1-1	TRBD1	TGTGCCAGTAGTAGAGCAGGGGGAGTGAACACTGAAGCTTTCTTT	CASSRAGGVNTEAFF
TRBV2	13	.	TRBJ1-2	.	TGTGCCAGCAGTGGGAGGGCGGCCTATGGCTACACCTTC	CASSGRAAYGYTF
TRBV28	16	.	TRBJ2-1	TRBD1	TGTGCCAGCAGTTCCACCGGGACAGGGGGGTTCTATGAGCAGTTCTTC	CASSSTGTGGFYEQFF
TRBV5-1	13	.	TRBJ1-1	.	TGCGCCAGCAGCTTGACATCGAACACTGAAGCTTTCTTT	CASSLTSNTEAFF
TRBV28	11	.	TRBJ1-2	.	TGTGCCAGCAGTTTACGGTCTGGCTACACCTTC	CASSLRSGYTF
TRBV10-2	15	.	TRBJ1-4	TRBD1	TGCGCCAGCAGTGAGGGCCAGGGGGTTAGGGAAAAACTGTTTTTT	CASSEGQGVREKLFF
TRBV20-1	11	.	TRBJ2-7	.	TGCAGTGCTCCCTTCGACTACGAGCAGTACTTC	CSAPFDYEQYF
TRBV18	13	.	TRBJ1-1	.	TGTGCCAGCTCACCAGGGACGAACACTGAAGCTTTCTTT	CASSPGTNTEAFF
TRBV18	17	.	TRBJ2-2	TRBD2	TGTGCCAGCTCACCATTAACCGGGACTAGGAGAGGCGGGGAGCTGTTTTTT	CASSPLTGTRRGGELFF
TRBV5-1	14	.	TRBJ2-7	.	TGCGCCAGCAGCTTGGATCCCCAAACCTACGAGCAGTACTTC	CASSLDPQTYEQYF
TRBV15	13	.	TRBJ2-5	.	TGTGCCACCAGCGCTAGCGCCCAAGAGACCCAGTACTTC	CATSASAQETQYF
TRBV6-5	16	.	TRBJ2-7	TRBD1	TGTGCCAGCAGTTACTCGGTCGGACAGGGGGGAGGAGAGCAGTACTTC	CASSYSVGQGGGEQYF
TRBV7-8	16	few	TRBJ1-1	TRBD1	TGTGCCAGCAGCTTAGAGGGACAGGGAATTAACACTGAAGCTTTCTTT	CASSLEGQGINTEAFF
TRBV10-3	18	.	TRBJ1-5	.	TGTGCCATCAGTCCAGGGGCAGGGAGAAGCTATAGCAATCAGCCCCAGCATTTT	CAISPGAGRSYSNQPQHF
TRBV7-9	17	.	TRBJ2-3	TRBD1	TGTGCCAGCAGCTTATACGTAGTGACAGGGATCCCAGATACGCAGTATTTT	CASSLYVVTGIPDTQYF